The source of this T cell receptor (beta chain) is a study of blood T cell repertoires in COVID-19. Study-wide background: PBMCs, B-cell-depleted T cells, or T cells provided the cDNA or gDNA that made up the material.

Per the original methods: Amplification from reference gene primers served as the basis for estimated nucleated cell counts. The protocol was immunoSEQ multiplex PCR, while the TCRdb copy is restricted to in-frame clones and leaves out a portion. V and J calls and clone size are given by that table; D and trimming were obtained from the DNA. Here the sample spans approximately 220,000 clones, roughly 80% being singletons. Germline loops: CDR1 ENHRY, CDR2 SYGVKD. V was cut by 6 bases and J by 6 bases, with 13 bases left in between. CDR3 length: 13 residues. This chain uses TRBV10-3 with TRBJ2-3; TRBD1 might be the D (5 bases). This TCR was recovered from a woman aged 55-69 years who had recovered from COVID-19. Sequenced material: peripheral blood. For the CDR3, the DNA is TGTGCCATCAGAACGACAGACGCGGATACGCAGTATTTT. It translates to CAIRTTDADTQYF.